The 5 T cell receptor beta chains listed next were all sequenced from one sample in a study of OX40 agonist ivuxolimab in advanced cancers. TCRdb's table, derived via immunoSEQ multiplex PCR, lists solely in-frame clones and lacks some. The table shows under 50,000 clones, with about three quarters occurring only once. The material sequenced was CD4+ or CD8+ T cells sorted from blood, taken in a trial of the OX40 agonist ivuxolimab. These receptors came from an adult with an advanced solid tumor such as melanoma, head and neck, liver or kidney cancer.

There are a few counts of this clone. In DNA, the CDR3 is TGCGCCAGCAGTGAGACCCAGGGGGGCTACACCTTC. Amino acids: CASSETQGGYTF. V is TRBV10-2 and J is TRBJ1-2, with D possibly being TRBD1 (6 bases). The CDR3 loop spans 12 amino acids. CDR1 and CDR2 (germline): WSHSY, SAAADI. V lost 2 bases and J lost 8, with 9 bases in between.

The chain is built from TRBV6-6 and TRBJ1-1, with D perhaps TRBD1 (6 bases). The CDR3 is made up of 11 amino acids. Looked up from germline, CDR1 is MNHNY and CDR2 is SVGAGI (reference sequence). Trimming removed 6 bases at V and 8 bases at J, with 10 bases between. The CDR3 spells CASRGAREAFF. The CDR3 bases are TGTGCCAGCAGGGGGGCCAGGGAAGCTTTCTTT.

The gene calls are TRBV2 and TRBJ1-5, with TRBD1 identical over 7 bases. The ends lost 7 bases at V and 9 bases at J; junction bases unmatched: 9. CDR3 size: 13 residues. CDR1 SNHLY and CDR2 FYNNEI come from the germline V gene. The CDR3 nucleotides read TGTGCCAGCACCTCAGGACAGGAGAGGCCCCAGCATTTT. This codes for CASTSGQERPQHF. The whole variable domain, remainder taken from reference TRBV2 and TRBJ1-5, is EPEVTQTPSHQVTQMGQEVILRCVPISNHLYFYWYRQILGQKVEFLVSFYNNEISEKSEIFDDQFSVERPDGSNFTLKIRSTKLEDSAMYFCASTSGQERPQHFGDGTRLSIL.

This clone was counted between two and nine times. This CDR3 is CAIRDGTNQPQHF. The DNA for the CDR3 is TGTGCCATCCGGGACGGGACCAATCAGCCCCAGCATTTT. This chain uses TRBV10-3 with TRBJ1-5, with D perhaps matching TRBD1 (5 bases). V lost 8 bases and J 3 bases, leaving 11 bases between the germline ends. Germline lookup yields CDR1 ENHRY and CDR2 SYGVKD. The CDR3 runs 13 residues.

This chain uses TRBV6-1 with TRBJ1-6; no clear D. The CDR3 covers 12 residues. Germline CDR1 reads MNHNS; CDR2 reads SASEGT. V dropped 4 bases and J dropped 5 bases, with 3 bases sitting between them. DNA for the CDR3: TGTGCCAGCAGTGGGGATAATTCACCCCTCCACTTT. Encoded protein: CASSGDNSPLHF.